A single sample is the source of the 3 T cell receptor beta chains below, sequenced in a study of memory CD4+ T cells and cytomegalovirus serostatus. The sort gate was single viable CD3+CD4+CD8-CD45RO+ cells for memory CD4+ T cells. The protocol was immunoSEQ multiplex PCR, while the TCRdb copy is restricted to in-frame clones and leaves out a portion. The table includes approximately 52,000 clones, 60% to 80% detected once. The sample was memory CD4+ T cells from blood. All receptors derive from an adult in good health and CMV-seronegative.

The chain employs TRBV25-1 and TRBJ2-2, with 7 bases fitting TRBD1. Germline V gene data show CDR1 as MGHDK and CDR2 as SYGVNS. Germline trimming cut 6 bases from V and 3 bases from J; bases unmatched to any gene: 4. This CDR3 comprises 14 residues. CDR3 in amino acids: CASRKGTDTGELFF. The CDR3 DNA follows: TGTGCCAGCAGAAAGGGGACAGACACCGGGGAGCTGTTTTTT.

This clone was counted a few times. CDR3 DNA sequence: TGTGCCAGCTCACTAGCGGGGGAAAACAATGAGCAGTTCTTC. It is translated as CASSLAGENNEQFF. V usage is TRBV18 and J usage is TRBJ2-1, with 9 bases fitting TRBD2. Trimming took 4 bases from V and 5 from J; bases not matched to a gene: 3. The CDR3 length is 14 residues. Germline CDR1 is KGHSH and CDR2 is LQKENI.

J is TRBJ1-2 and V is TRBV2; the D is unclear. V lost 6 bases and J lost 8, with 13 bases in between. This CDR3 is built from 12 residues. Per the germline V gene, CDR1 is SNHLY and CDR2 is FYNNEI. The CDR3 here is CASRDGNWGYTF. For the CDR3, the DNA is TGTGCCAGCAGGGACGGTAACTGGGGCTACACCTTC.